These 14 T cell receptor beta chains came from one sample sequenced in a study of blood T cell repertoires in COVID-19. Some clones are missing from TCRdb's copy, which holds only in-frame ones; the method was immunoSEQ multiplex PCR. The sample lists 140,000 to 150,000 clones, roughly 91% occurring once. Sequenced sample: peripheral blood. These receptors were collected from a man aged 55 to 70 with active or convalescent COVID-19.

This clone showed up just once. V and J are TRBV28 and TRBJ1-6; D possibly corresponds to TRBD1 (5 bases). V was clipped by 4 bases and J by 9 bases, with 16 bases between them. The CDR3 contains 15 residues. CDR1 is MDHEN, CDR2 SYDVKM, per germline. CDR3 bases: TGTGCCAGCAGTTCCAGGGAGGGATTTAGTTCACCCCTCCACTTT. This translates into CASSSREGFSSPLHF.

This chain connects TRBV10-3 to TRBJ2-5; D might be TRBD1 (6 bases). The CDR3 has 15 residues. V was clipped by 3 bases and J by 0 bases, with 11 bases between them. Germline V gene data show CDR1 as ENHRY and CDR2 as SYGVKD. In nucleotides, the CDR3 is TGTGCCATCAGTGACGGACAGCTGTACCAAGAGACCCAGTACTTC. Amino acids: CAISDGQLYQETQYF.

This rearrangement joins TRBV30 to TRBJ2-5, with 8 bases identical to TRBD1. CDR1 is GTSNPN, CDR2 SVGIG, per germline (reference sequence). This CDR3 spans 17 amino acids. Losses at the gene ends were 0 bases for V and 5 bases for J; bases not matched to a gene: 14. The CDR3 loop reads CAWSVLWEDRVGETQYF. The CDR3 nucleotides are TGTGCCTGGAGTGTACTCTGGGAGGACAGGGTAGGGGAGACCCAGTACTTC.

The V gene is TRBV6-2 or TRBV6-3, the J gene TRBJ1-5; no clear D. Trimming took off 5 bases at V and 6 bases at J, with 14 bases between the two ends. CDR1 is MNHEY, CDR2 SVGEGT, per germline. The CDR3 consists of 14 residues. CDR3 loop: CASSLMVSGQPQHF. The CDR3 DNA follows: TGTGCCAGCAGTCTCATGGTTAGCGGTCAGCCCCAGCATTTT.

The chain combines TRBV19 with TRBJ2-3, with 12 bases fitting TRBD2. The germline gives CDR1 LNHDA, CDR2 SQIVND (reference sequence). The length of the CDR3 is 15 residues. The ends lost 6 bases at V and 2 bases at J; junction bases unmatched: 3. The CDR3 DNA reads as TGTGCCAGTAGGCGACTAGCGGGGGACACAGATACGCAGTATTTT. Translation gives CASRRLAGDTDTQYF.

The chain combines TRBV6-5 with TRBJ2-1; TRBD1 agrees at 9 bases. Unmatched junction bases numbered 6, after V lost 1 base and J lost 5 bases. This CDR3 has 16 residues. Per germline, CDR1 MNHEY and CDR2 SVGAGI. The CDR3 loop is CASSYLPGQGHNEQFF. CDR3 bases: TGTGCCAGCAGTTACTTGCCGGGACAGGGACACAATGAGCAGTTCTTC.

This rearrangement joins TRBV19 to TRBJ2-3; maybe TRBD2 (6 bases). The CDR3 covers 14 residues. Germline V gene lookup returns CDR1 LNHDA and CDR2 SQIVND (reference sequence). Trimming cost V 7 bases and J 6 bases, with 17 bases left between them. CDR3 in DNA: TGTGCCAGTACCTCGCCGGGACTCACTGATACGCAGTATTTT. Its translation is CASTSPGLTDTQYF.

The CDR3 sequence: CASSERLAGATGELFF. The CDR3 nucleotides read TGCGCCAGCAGTGAAAGACTAGCGGGGGCCACCGGGGAGCTGTTTTTT. The chain joins TRBV10-2 to TRBJ2-2; TRBD2 matches at 12 bases. There are 16 residues in the CDR3. The ends lost 3 bases at V and 4 bases at J; junction bases unmatched: 3. The germline CDR1 and CDR2 sequences are WSHSY and SAAADI.

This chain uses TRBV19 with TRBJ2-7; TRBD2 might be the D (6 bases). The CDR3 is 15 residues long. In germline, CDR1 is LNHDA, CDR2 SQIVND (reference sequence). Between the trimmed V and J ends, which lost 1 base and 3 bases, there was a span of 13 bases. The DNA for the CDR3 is TGTGCCAGTAGTATAGTTGGCGGGGCAAGCTACGAGCAGTACTTC. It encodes CASSIVGGASYEQYF. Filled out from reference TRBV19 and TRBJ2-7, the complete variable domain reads DGGITQSPKYLFRKEGQNVTLSCEQNLNHDAMYWYRQDPGQGLRLIYYSQIVNDFQKGDIAEGYSVSREKKESFPLTVTSAQKNPTAFYLCASSIVGGASYEQYFGPGTRLTVT.

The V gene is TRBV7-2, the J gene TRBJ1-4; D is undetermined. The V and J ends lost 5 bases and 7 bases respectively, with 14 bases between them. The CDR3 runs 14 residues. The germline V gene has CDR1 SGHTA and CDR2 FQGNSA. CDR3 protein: CASSQSALSEKLFF. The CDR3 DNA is TGTGCCAGCAGCCAGAGTGCACTAAGTGAAAAACTGTTTTTT.

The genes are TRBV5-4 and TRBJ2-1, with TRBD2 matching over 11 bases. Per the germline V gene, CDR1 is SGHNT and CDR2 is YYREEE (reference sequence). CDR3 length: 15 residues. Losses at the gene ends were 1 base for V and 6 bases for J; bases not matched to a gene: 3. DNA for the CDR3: TGTGCCAGCAGCTTGAGCCTAGCGGGGGGCAATGAGCAGTTCTTC. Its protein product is CASSLSLAGGNEQFF. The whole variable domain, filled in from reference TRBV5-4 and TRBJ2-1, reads ETGVTQSPTHLIKTRGQQVTLRCSSQSGHNTVSWYQQALGQGPQFIFQYYREEENGRGNFPPRFSGLQFPNYSSELNVNALELDDSALYLCASSLSLAGGNEQFFGPGTRLTVL.

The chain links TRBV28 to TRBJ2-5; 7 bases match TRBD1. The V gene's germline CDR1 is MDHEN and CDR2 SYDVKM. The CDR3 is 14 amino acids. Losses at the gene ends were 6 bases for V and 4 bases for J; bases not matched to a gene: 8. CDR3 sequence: CASSLGTASETQYF. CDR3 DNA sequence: TGTGCCAGCAGCCTAGGGACAGCCTCAGAGACCCAGTACTTC. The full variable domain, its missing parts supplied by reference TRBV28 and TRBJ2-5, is DVKVTQSSRYLVKRTGEKVFLECVQDMDHENMFWYRQDPGLGLRLIYFSYDVKMKEKGDIPEGYSVSREKKERFSLILESASTNQTSMYLCASSLGTASETQYFGPGTRLLVL.

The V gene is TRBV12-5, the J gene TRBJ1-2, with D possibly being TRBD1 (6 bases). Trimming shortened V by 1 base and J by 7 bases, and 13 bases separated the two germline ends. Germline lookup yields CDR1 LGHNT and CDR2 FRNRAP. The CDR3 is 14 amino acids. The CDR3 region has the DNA TGTGCTAGTGGTTTGGGAACAGGGCCATCTGGCTACACCTTC. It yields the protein CASGLGTGPSGYTF.

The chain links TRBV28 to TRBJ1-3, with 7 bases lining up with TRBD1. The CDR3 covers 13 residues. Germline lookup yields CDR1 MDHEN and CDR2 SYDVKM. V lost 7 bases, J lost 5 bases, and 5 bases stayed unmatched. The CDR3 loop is CASTLTGRNTIYF. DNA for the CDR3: TGTGCCAGCACTTTGACAGGGAGAAACACCATATATTTT.